The rows below give T cell receptor beta chains drawn from one sample of a study of neurological immune-mediated disorders. TCRdb fed the 5' RACE reads into MiXCR, producing one record per CDR3 protein. The sample yields 40,000 to 55,000 distinct CDR3 sequences, 10% seen once. Source material: PBMCs. These TCRs come from a woman in her 40s with HTLV-1-associated myelopathy (HAM/TSP). CDR3s leave out the opening cysteine and the closing phenylalanine or tryptophan. D genes are given only for firm matches. Size is omitted from some rows. Given values are once, few, many or a class for expanded clones.

j_call: TRBJ1-3; d_call: .; v_call: TRBV20-1; clone_size: many; cdr3_aa: SASGGPLSGNTIY
j_call: TRBJ1-1; d_call: .; v_call: TRBV12-3/TRBV12-4; clone_size: many; cdr3_aa: ASSLTGSRTEAF
j_call: TRBJ1-1; d_call: .; v_call: TRBV4-3; clone_size: .; cdr3_aa: ASSKAFLGQDDAF
j_call: TRBJ2-1; d_call: TRBD1; v_call: TRBV20-1; clone_size: many; cdr3_aa: SARGGQGINEQF
j_call: TRBJ2-4; d_call: .; v_call: TRBV7-2; clone_size: many; cdr3_aa: ASSLQGQGRNIQY
j_call: TRBJ2-1; d_call: .; v_call: TRBV4-1; clone_size: many; cdr3_aa: ASSQGSDSPNEQF
j_call: TRBJ2-1; d_call: TRBD2; v_call: TRBV7-6; clone_size: .; cdr3_aa: ASSFGGGGNEQF
j_call: TRBJ2-7; d_call: TRBD1; v_call: TRBV24-1; clone_size: many; cdr3_aa: ATSDPRTGSYEQY
j_call: TRBJ1-1; d_call: .; v_call: TRBV29-1; clone_size: once; cdr3_aa: SVPLGRAAF
j_call: TRBJ2-4; d_call: TRBD1; v_call: TRBV2; clone_size: few; cdr3_aa: ASSEAPRGQILAKNIQY
j_call: TRBJ1-3; d_call: .; v_call: TRBV4-1; clone_size: many; cdr3_aa: ASSRRQADTIY
j_call: TRBJ2-4; d_call: TRBD2; v_call: TRBV20-1; clone_size: many; cdr3_aa: SAIFLVGGKNIQY
j_call: TRBJ2-7; d_call: TRBD2; v_call: TRBV20-1; clone_size: .; cdr3_aa: SAREGLAGVQDPYEQY
j_call: TRBJ2-3; d_call: TRBD2; v_call: TRBV5-6; clone_size: many; cdr3_aa: ASSLDGLAVTDTQY
j_call: TRBJ2-7; d_call: .; v_call: TRBV7-2; clone_size: many; cdr3_aa: ASSLSRYEQY
j_call: TRBJ1-3; d_call: .; v_call: TRBV4-3; clone_size: many; cdr3_aa: ASSQRTVSGNTIY
j_call: TRBJ1-2; d_call: .; v_call: TRBV6-2/TRBV6-3; clone_size: many; cdr3_aa: ASSYQTANYGYT
j_call: TRBJ2-3; d_call: TRBD1; v_call: TRBV5-1; clone_size: few; cdr3_aa: ASSSGTGVPDTQY
j_call: TRBJ1-1; d_call: .; v_call: TRBV5-1; clone_size: many; cdr3_aa: ASSFDANTEAF
j_call: TRBJ2-1; d_call: TRBD1; v_call: TRBV5-1; clone_size: many; cdr3_aa: ASSARTGSNEQF
j_call: TRBJ1-2; d_call: .; v_call: TRBV29-1; clone_size: many; cdr3_aa: SVVQERGYT
j_call: TRBJ2-1; d_call: .; v_call: TRBV11-2; clone_size: many; cdr3_aa: ASSHSRSREEQF
j_call: TRBJ2-7; d_call: .; v_call: TRBV19; clone_size: many; cdr3_aa: ASSPPGALNSYEQY
j_call: TRBJ2-3; d_call: .; v_call: TRBV4-3; clone_size: many; cdr3_aa: ASSLNGFTDTQY
j_call: TRBJ2-1; d_call: TRBD2; v_call: TRBV20-1; clone_size: .; cdr3_aa: SARYIFAWGGNEQF
j_call: TRBJ2-5; d_call: .; v_call: TRBV5-5; clone_size: many; cdr3_aa: ASSIALRETQY
j_call: TRBJ1-4; d_call: TRBD1; v_call: TRBV7-9; clone_size: many; cdr3_aa: ASSLFPRDSNYEKLF
j_call: TRBJ1-1; d_call: .; v_call: TRBV9; clone_size: many; cdr3_aa: ASSVSPGRNTEAF
j_call: TRBJ2-1; d_call: .; v_call: TRBV21-1; clone_size: many; cdr3_aa: ASSKFRVKQF
j_call: TRBJ2-7; d_call: .; v_call: TRBV27; clone_size: many; cdr3_aa: ASNEAGQPYEQY
j_call: TRBJ2-2; d_call: TRBD1; v_call: TRBV9; clone_size: many; cdr3_aa: ASSVEGRGRTTGELF
j_call: TRBJ2-4; d_call: .; v_call: TRBV11-2; clone_size: .; cdr3_aa: ASSFEGNHIQY
j_call: TRBJ2-7; d_call: .; v_call: TRBV7-9; clone_size: many; cdr3_aa: ASSWYRVEDEQY
j_call: TRBJ2-5; d_call: .; v_call: TRBV4-3; clone_size: .; cdr3_aa: ASQDRRPETQY
j_call: TRBJ2-5; d_call: .; v_call: TRBV20-1; clone_size: many; cdr3_aa: SARVIGQETQY
j_call: TRBJ2-1; d_call: .; v_call: TRBV20-1; clone_size: many; cdr3_aa: SARGRSYNEQF